These 32 T cell receptor beta chains were sequenced from one sample in a study of blood T cells in healthy people across ages (dated by TCRdb to about 2015). Libraries were constructed by 5' RACE. The sequencer listed for this sample is Illumina HiSeq 2500. A second 7 to 11 cycle PCR used a sample-barcoded 5' primer and a J-beta primer mix. The public sequencing data were trimmed at Q25 with fastp and processed into clonotypes with MiXCR by TCRdb, which kept only in-frame beta chains. Identical CDR3 proteins give one entry, which carries the most common genes and DNA. In all, the sample holds approximately 600,000 distinct CDR3 sequences, and 45% to 65% of those were seen once. The biggest ten clones account for 35% to 40% of the sample. Sequenced input: blood. These receptors were taken from a man between 60 and 70 years old in good health.

This clonotype was observed a few times. In DNA, the CDR3 is TGCGCCAGCAGCCCATTGACAGGGGGCCCTAACTATGGCTACACCTTC. It encodes CASSPLTGGPNYGYTF. The V gene is TRBV4-1, the J gene TRBJ1-2; 10 bases line up with TRBD1. The CDR3 is 16 residues long. The trim removed 4 bases at V and 0 bases at J, leaving 5 bases unmatched. Germline-derived CDR1 and CDR2 are MGHRA and YSYEKL.

This chain links TRBV11-2 with TRBJ2-3; a possible D gene is TRBD1 (5 bases). The CDR3 has 16 residues. CDR1 and CDR2 (germline): SGHAT, FQNNGV. V lost 1 base and J lost 0, with 11 bases in between. CDR3: CASSLVTQGSTDTQYF. CDR3 coding DNA: TGTGCCAGCAGCTTAGTAACCCAGGGAAGCACAGATACGCAGTATTTT.

This sequence joins TRBV20-1 and TRBJ1-1, with D possibly matching TRBD1 (5 bases). Germline V gives CDR1 DFQATT, CDR2 SNEGSKA (reference sequence). The CDR3 sequence is 14 residues long. Trimming took 3 bases from V and 1 from J, leaving 12 bases between them. The CDR3 sequence: CSASKPGTNTEAFF. The CDR3 DNA reads as TGCAGTGCTAGTAAGCCGGGGACGAACACTGAAGCTTTCTTT.

This clonotype was counted only a few times. V gene TRBV28 combines with J gene TRBJ2-1; 8 bases match TRBD1. Germline trimming cut 1 base from V and 4 bases from J; bases unmatched to any gene: 9. CDR3 length equals 17 residues. CDR1 and CDR2 from the germline V gene are MDHEN and SYDVKM. CDR3 loop: CASSLSVRTGRYNEQFF. DNA of the CDR3: TGTGCCAGCAGTTTATCCGTCCGGACAGGGCGGTACAATGAGCAGTTCTTC.

This chain uses TRBV27 with TRBJ2-3; no firm D call. The V gene's germline CDR1 is MNHEY and CDR2 SMNVEV (reference sequence). The CDR3 totals 17 residues. Trimming pared 2 bases from V and 5 bases from J, leaving 20 bases between. The DNA of the CDR3 is TGTGCCAGCAGTTTAGAGCTGGACGGTCCTCCCCTAGATACGCAGTATTTT. Translation: CASSLELDGPPLDTQYF.

This clonotype was seen a few times. This chain uses TRBV12-3 or TRBV12-4 with TRBJ1-5; a possible D gene is TRBD1 (6 bases). The CDR3 totals 12 residues. V was pared by 4 bases and J by 7 bases, with 8 bases between. In DNA, the CDR3 is TGTGCCAGCAGTTCACAGGGACAGCCCCAGCATTTT. Protein: CASSSQGQPQHF.

This clonotype was seen only a few times. The rearrangement uses TRBV6-5 and TRBJ1-6; D perhaps matches TRBD1 (6 bases). CDR3 size: 14 residues. V gave up 6 bases and J gave up 0 bases, with 6 bases separating them. The germline V gene has CDR1 MNHEY and CDR2 SVGAGI. CDR3 nucleotides: TGTGCCAGCAGACAGGGCTCCTATAATTCACCCCTCCACTTT. Amino acid sequence: CASRQGSYNSPLHF.

Regarding this clonotype: One end of the junction does not line up with germline, which may come from a read error. The rearrangement uses TRBV5-1 and TRBJ1-4; D is possibly TRBD1 (5 bases). There are 15 residues in the CDR3. CDR1 SGHRS and CDR2 YFSETQ come from the germline V gene. In nucleotides, the CDR3 is TGCGCCAGCGGCTTGTTGGCGGGACCTAATGAAAAACTGTTTTTT. It translates to CASGLLAGPNEKLFF.

V and J are TRBV6-6 and TRBJ1-4; TRBD1 might be the D (5 bases). The CDR3 totals 15 residues. V was pared by 6 bases and J by 6 bases, with 17 bases between. The germline gives CDR1 MNHNY, CDR2 SVGAGI (reference sequence). CDR3: CASSWGGEADEKLFF. In DNA, the CDR3 is TGTGCCAGCAGCTGGGGAGGGGAGGCGGATGAAAAACTGTTTTTT.

The chain is built from TRBV5-1 and TRBJ2-7; perhaps TRBD2 as D (6 bases). The CDR3 runs 13 residues. The V end was cut by 7 bases, the J end by 0 bases, with 11 bases between. Germline V gene data show CDR1 as SGHRS and CDR2 as YFSETQ. Written as DNA, the CDR3 is TGCGCCAGCCGGGGACTCCCCTCCTACGAGCAGTACTTC. Its translation is CASRGLPSYEQYF.

This chain uses TRBV9 with TRBJ2-1, with TRBD2 matching over 8 bases. V shed 0 bases, J shed 0 bases, and the junction held 8 bases outside the gene matches. Germline values: CDR1 SGDLS, CDR2 YYNGEE. This CDR3 comprises 18 residues. The CDR3 region has the DNA TGTGCCAGCAGCGTAGGGGCTAGCGGGCTGAGCTCCTACAATGAGCAGTTCTTC. Its translation: CASSVGASGLSSYNEQFF.

The V gene is TRBV28, the J gene TRBJ2-5; 13 bases map to TRBD2. The germline gives CDR1 MDHEN, CDR2 SYDVKM. J gave up 5 bases and V 2 bases, and 5 bases lay outside the gene matches. This CDR3 is 16 amino acids long. The CDR3 bases are TGTGCCAGCAGTTTAAGGACTAGCGGGGGAAGTGAGACCCAGTACTTC. This encodes CASSLRTSGGSETQYF.

This chain links TRBV25-1 with TRBJ2-7, with 14 bases that match TRBD2. V gave up 8 bases and J gave up 0 bases; unmatched junction bases: 15. The CDR3 covers 19 residues. Germline-derived CDR1 and CDR2 are MGHDK and SYGVNS. CDR3 protein: CASFSAGTSGGLHSYEQYF. Written as DNA, the CDR3 is TGTGCCAGCTTCTCGGCCGGGACTAGCGGGGGCCTGCACTCCTACGAGCAGTACTTC.

The J gene is TRBJ2-5, the V gene TRBV14; no reliable D call. The end of the DNA fits TRBJ2-7 better, so the J call may be wrong. This CDR3 is 13 amino acids long. From germline, CDR1 is SGHDN and CDR2 FVKESK. In DNA form, the CDR3 reads TGTGCCAGCAGCCAATTCCTCTCCTACGAGCAGTACTTC. It encodes CASSQFLSYEQYF.

This sequence joins TRBV3-1 and TRBJ2-7, with 8 bases identical to TRBD1. The V gene's germline CDR1 is LGHDT and CDR2 YNNKEL (reference sequence). Germline trimming cut 4 bases from V and 5 bases from J; bases unmatched to any gene: 4. The CDR3 has 13 residues. The CDR3 reads CASSRSTGDEQYF. As DNA, the CDR3 is TGTGCCAGCAGCCGCTCGACAGGGGACGAGCAGTACTTC.

On this clonotype itself: Mismatch with germline at one junction end may stem from a read error. This rearrangement joins TRBV9 to TRBJ1-4; 9 nucleotides line up with TRBD1. The CDR3 sequence is 10 residues long. The V gene's germline CDR1 is SGDLS and CDR2 YYNGEE. CDR3 nucleotide sequence: TGCGGACAGGGGAGTGAAAAACTGTTTTTT. The encoded protein is CGQGSEKLFF. Full variable domain (rest looked up from reference TRBV9 and TRBJ1-4): DSGVTQTPKHLITATGQRVTLRCSPRSGDLSVYWYQQSLDQGLQFLIQYYNGEERAKGNILERFSAQQFPDLHSELNLSSLELGDSALYFCGQGSEKLFFGSGTQLSVL.

This chain connects TRBV5-1 to TRBJ2-1; TRBD2 agrees at 14 bases. Germline lookup yields CDR1 SGHRS and CDR2 YFSETQ. The V and J ends lost 4 bases and 7 bases, in that order; junction bases with no gene match: 10. The CDR3 is 17 amino acids. The CDR3 reads CASSRGLAGGRWNEQFF. The CDR3 bases are TGCGCCAGCAGCAGAGGACTAGCGGGGGGCCGCTGGAATGAGCAGTTCTTC.

The chain is built from TRBV20-1 and TRBJ1-1; TRBD1 is a possible D gene (5 bases). The germline V gene encodes CDR1 DFQATT and CDR2 SNEGSKA (reference sequence). Between the trimmed V and J ends, which lost 6 bases and 1 base, there was a span of 15 bases. This CDR3 region has 14 residues. The CDR3 region has the DNA TGCAGTGCGCCTCAGGCAGGGAGGAACACTGAAGCTTTCTTT. Translating it yields CSAPQAGRNTEAFF.

The V gene is TRBV6-5, the J gene TRBJ2-7, with TRBD1 identical over 8 bases. The CDR3 runs 15 residues. Germline V gives CDR1 MNHEY, CDR2 SVGAGI. Trimming cost V 0 bases and J 3 bases; bases outside gene matches: 4. The CDR3 nucleotides read TGTGCCAGCAGTTACTCTCCCGACAGGGGCTACGAGCAGTACTTC. It encodes CASSYSPDRGYEQYF.

The chain's CDR3 is CSVEAEMPGTQYF. CDR3 nucleotides: TGCAGCGTTGAAGCTGAAATGCCGGGGACCCAGTACTTC. The chain has TRBV29-1 and TRBJ2-5; D is unresolved. The CDR3 contains 13 residues. Germline V gives CDR1 SQVTM, CDR2 ANQGSEA. Trimming cost V 1 base and J 7 bases, with 13 bases left between them. Full variable domain (outside the CDR3, taken from reference TRBV29-1 and TRBJ2-5): SAVISQKPSRDICQRGTSLTIQCQVDSQVTMMFWYRQQPGQSLTLIATANQGSEATYESGFVIDKFPISRPNLTFSTLTVSNMSPEDSSIYLCSVEAEMPGTQYFGPGTRLLVL.

The chain couples TRBV20-1 to TRBJ2-1, with 11 bases identical to TRBD2. This CDR3 spans 14 amino acids. Germline V gene lookup returns CDR1 DFQATT and CDR2 SNEGSKA (reference sequence). J lost 6 bases, V lost 5 bases, and 6 bases had no gene match. The CDR3 DNA is TGCAGTGCTGACCGACTAGCGGGGAGCAATGAGCAGTTCTTC. Its protein product is CSADRLAGSNEQFF.

The rearrangement links TRBV11-2 to TRBJ2-2, with D possibly being TRBD1 or TRBD2 (6 bases each). The CDR3 has 18 residues. V was trimmed by 2 bases and J by 0 bases, leaving 16 bases between them. Germline loops: CDR1 SGHAT, CDR2 FQNNGV. The CDR3: CASSLRRLGGPNTGELFF. CDR3 coding DNA: TGTGCCAGCAGCTTACGTCGCTTGGGGGGCCCGAACACCGGGGAGCTGTTTTTT.

The chain recombines TRBV5-1 with TRBJ2-5, with D perhaps matching TRBD2 (5 bases). Germline V gene data show CDR1 as SGHRS and CDR2 as YFSETQ. The CDR3 length is 15 residues. V shed 2 bases and J shed 4 bases, with 15 bases lying between them. The chain's CDR3 is CASSLLAGGAETQYF. In nucleotides, the CDR3 is TGCGCCAGCAGCTTATTGGCGGGCGGAGCAGAGACCCAGTACTTC.

V gene TRBV28 combines with J gene TRBJ2-6; 10 bases line up with TRBD1. Trimming at V came to 7 bases and at J to 0 bases, leaving 6 bases not matched to a gene. Per germline, CDR1 MDHEN and CDR2 SYDVKM. The CDR3 runs 17 residues. The CDR3 DNA is TGTGCCAGCAAACCGGGACAGGGGTTCTCTGGGGCCAACGTCCTGACTTTC. It translates to CASKPGQGFSGANVLTF.

The chain links TRBV7-9 to TRBJ2-7; 9 positions match TRBD1. Germline values: CDR1 SEHNR, CDR2 FQNEAQ (reference sequence). The CDR3 covers 14 residues. Trimming took 5 bases from V and 6 from J; bases not matched to a gene: 8. CDR3: CASSPGQGRSEQYF. In DNA, the CDR3 is TGTGCCAGCAGCCCGGGACAGGGTCGGTCCGAGCAGTACTTC.

CDR3 in amino acids: CSVSWQTLQYNEQFF. CDR3 in DNA: TGCAGCGTCTCCTGGCAGACCCTCCAGTACAATGAGCAGTTCTTC. This chain links TRBV29-1 with TRBJ2-1; D is unresolved. CDR1 is SQVTM and CDR2 is ANQGSEA in the germline V gene. V was trimmed by 6 bases and J by 4 bases, leaving 19 bases between them. The CDR3 sequence is 15 residues long.

The V call is TRBV29-1, the J call TRBJ1-1; TRBD1 aligns across 8 bases. This CDR3 contains 13 residues. Germline V lookup: CDR1 SQVTM, CDR2 ANQGSEA. The ends lost 7 bases at V and 0 bases at J; junction bases unmatched: 4. This CDR3 is CSGGQAMNTEAFF. The CDR3 coding sequence is TGCAGCGGGGGACAGGCGATGAACACTGAAGCTTTCTTT.

This clonotype was detected a few times. This sequence joins TRBV29-1 and TRBJ2-5, with unresolved D. CDR3 size: 12 residues. Trimming took off 7 bases at V and 0 bases at J, with 9 bases between the two ends. CDR1 is SQVTM, CDR2 ANQGSEA, per germline. The CDR3 loop reads CSASSYQETQYF. CDR3 DNA sequence: TGCAGCGCGTCATCGTACCAAGAGACCCAGTACTTC.

The chain uses TRBV2 and TRBJ2-1; TRBD1 agrees at 7 bases. The ends lost 10 bases at V and 5 bases at J; junction bases unmatched: 11. The CDR3 runs 14 residues. Germline values: CDR1 SNHLY, CDR2 FYNNEI. CDR3 nucleotides: TGTGCCACCTCTTACAGGGGCGGGCACAATGAGCAGTTCTTC. It codes for CATSYRGGHNEQFF.

Remarks on this clonotype: The junction departs from the called germline gene at one end, perhaps through a read error. V is TRBV3-1 and J is TRBJ1-2; 8 bases are a match to TRBD1. There are 13 residues in the CDR3. Germline V gene sequence: CDR1 LGHDT, CDR2 YNNKEL (reference sequence). CDR3 bases: TGTGCCAGCAGCCTAAGGACAGGGCATGGCTGCACCTTC. This translates into CASSLRTGHGCTF.

The rearrangement joins TRBV10-3 to TRBJ1-2, with D perhaps matching TRBD1 (6 bases). Per the germline V gene, CDR1 is ENHRY and CDR2 is SYGVKD. The length of the CDR3 is 20 residues. V lost 3 bases to trimming and J lost 4 bases, with 30 bases between them. CDR3 coding DNA: TGTGCCATCAGTGAAACCCACGGGACACTCGATGTCGCTACAATCTATGGCTACACCTTC. Translated, it gives CAISETHGTLDVATIYGYTF.

The chain links TRBV6-5 to TRBJ1-4; tentative D call: TRBD1 (6 bases). V was trimmed by 10 bases and J by 7 bases, leaving 19 bases between them. Germline V lookup: CDR1 MNHEY, CDR2 SVGAGI. The CDR3 is 14 residues long. The DNA for the CDR3 is TGTGCCACCTGGCCCGGGACATCGGGTGAAAAACTGTTTTTT. This codes for CATWPGTSGEKLFF.